A single sample gave rise to the 28 T cell receptor beta chains below, sequenced in a study of T cell responses to AZD1222 COVID-19 vaccine. Sequencing was performed with immunoSEQ multiplex PCR; in TCRdb, only in-frame clones are kept and a portion is missing. The table records tens of thousands of clones, 88% of them present only once. This material consisted of peripheral blood, taken 28 days after the second AZD1222 dose. Source of these receptors: an adult who received the AZD1222 COVID-19 vaccine.

The rearrangement joins TRBV2 to TRBJ2-5, with TRBD2 matching over 10 bases. This CDR3 has 15 amino acids. V trimming: 4 bases; J trimming: 5 bases; junction bases outside the gene matches: 7. Germline CDR1 and CDR2: SNHLY and FYNNEI. CDR3: CASSAQRGGLETQYF. The CDR3, as DNA: TGTGCCAGCAGTGCCCAGCGGGGGGGCCTTGAGACCCAGTACTTC.

The chain has TRBV9 and TRBJ2-3, with D perhaps matching TRBD1 or TRBD2 (6 bases each). V was shortened by 0 bases and J by 0 bases, with 14 bases between the two germline ends. The CDR3 sequence is 17 residues long. From germline, CDR1 is SGDLS and CDR2 YYNGEE. The CDR3 bases are TGTGCCAGCAGCGTAGTACCTTGGGGGGCTAGCACAGATACGCAGTATTTT. It encodes CASSVVPWGASTDTQYF.

The chain uses TRBV6-2 or TRBV6-3 and TRBJ2-7, with 10 bases identical to TRBD1. Trimming removed 5 bases from V and 5 bases from J; junction bases left unmatched: 6. This CDR3 is 14 amino acids long. The germline gives CDR1 MNHEY, CDR2 SVGEGT. The CDR3 reads CASSRQGATDEQYF. CDR3 DNA: TGTGCCAGCAGTAGACAGGGGGCTACGGACGAGCAGTACTTC.

This chain connects TRBV28 to TRBJ1-6; no firm D call. CDR3 size: 15 residues. Trimming took 6 bases from V and 4 from J, leaving 13 bases between them. The V gene's germline CDR1 is MDHEN and CDR2 SYDVKM. The CDR3 region has the DNA TGTGCCAGCAGGGAAAATAATCGTTATAATTCACCCCTCCACTTT. Its translation is CASRENNRYNSPLHF.

The chain joins TRBV10-3 to TRBJ2-1; TRBD2 agrees at 14 bases. CDR3 length: 15 residues. Germline assignment: CDR1 ENHRY and CDR2 SYGVKD. Trimming took 6 bases from V and 8 from J; bases not matched to a gene: 6. CDR3: CAIRSTSGGAYEQFF. The CDR3 DNA sequence: TGTGCCATCAGATCGACTAGCGGGGGGGCCTATGAGCAGTTCTTC.

J is TRBJ2-2 and V is TRBV7-9; D is unresolved. Trimming pared 7 bases from V and 6 bases from J, leaving 15 bases between. In germline, CDR1 is SEHNR, CDR2 FQNEAQ (reference sequence). The CDR3 runs 14 residues. The CDR3, as DNA: TGTGCCAGCACCCCAGGCCCGGGCCCCGGGGAGCTGTTTTTT. Its protein product is CASTPGPGPGELFF.

V and J are TRBV6-5 and TRBJ1-2; D is possibly TRBD1 (5 bases). The CDR3 has 14 residues. CDR1 and CDR2 (germline): MNHEY, SVGAGI. V shed 2 bases and J shed 5 bases, with 12 bases lying between them. The CDR3 loop reads CASSYTGKGYGYTF. CDR3 nucleotides: TGTGCCAGCAGTTACACAGGAAAGGGGTATGGCTACACCTTC.

The chain carries TRBV18 and TRBJ1-1; D gene ambiguous. V was shortened by 2 bases and J by 1 base, with 8 bases between the two germline ends. The CDR3 has 14 residues. CDR1 is KGHSH, CDR2 LQKENI, per germline. Here the CDR3 reads CASSPINGNTEAFF. The CDR3 DNA is TGTGCCAGCTCACCAATAAACGGGAACACTGAAGCTTTCTTT.

CDR3 DNA: TGTGCCAGCAGTTTTACAACCGCACCCTATGGCTACACCTTC. Translated: CASSFTTAPYGYTF. The chain is built from TRBV28 and TRBJ1-2; D ambiguous. The V gene lost 3 bases and the J gene lost 4 bases, with 12 bases spanning the gap. Germline V gene lookup returns CDR1 MDHEN and CDR2 SYDVKM. The CDR3 has 14 residues.

This chain links TRBV27 with TRBJ1-5, with D perhaps matching TRBD1 (5 bases). The CDR3 runs to 14 residues. Trimming took 6 bases from V and 4 from J, leaving 13 bases between them. In germline, CDR1 is MNHEY, CDR2 SMNVEV (reference sequence). In DNA form, the CDR3 reads TGTGCCAGCAGAGCGGACATTCCTAATCAGCCCCAGCATTTT. It yields the protein CASRADIPNQPQHF.

The V call is TRBV15, the J call TRBJ2-5; a weak D match, TRBD2 (5 bases). This CDR3 spans 13 amino acids. Germline loops: CDR1 LNHNV, CDR2 YYDKDF (reference sequence). The V gene lost 0 bases and the J gene lost 5 bases, with 7 bases spanning the gap. Written as DNA, the CDR3 is TGTGCCACCAGCAGAGATCCGGGGGAGACCCAGTACTTC. Protein sequence: CATSRDPGETQYF.

This chain uses TRBV6-4 with TRBJ2-3, with 9 bases identical to TRBD2. CDR1 is MRHNA, CDR2 SNTAGT, per germline. This CDR3 region has 17 residues. V lost 0 bases, J lost 5 bases, and 9 bases stayed unmatched. The CDR3 is CASSDSPGGGAVDTQYF. CDR3 coding DNA: TGTGCCAGCAGTGACTCTCCGGGCGGGGGGGCCGTAGATACGCAGTATTTT.

This sequence joins TRBV19 and TRBJ2-2, with 8 bases matching TRBD2. This CDR3 has 14 residues. The V and J ends lost 10 bases and 3 bases, in that order; junction bases with no gene match: 7. Germline values: CDR1 LNHDA, CDR2 SQIVND (reference sequence). The CDR3 here is CATHSLADTGELFF. DNA of the CDR3: TGTGCCACCCACTCACTAGCGGACACCGGGGAGCTGTTTTTT. The full variable domain, completed using reference TRBV19 and TRBJ2-2, is DGGITQSPKYLFRKEGQNVTLSCEQNLNHDAMYWYRQDPGQGLRLIYYSQIVNDFQKGDIAEGYSVSREKKESFPLTVTSAQKNPTAFYLCATHSLADTGELFFGEGSRLTVL.

The genes are TRBV6-1 and TRBJ1-5, with 8 positions matching TRBD1. The CDR3 is made up of 16 amino acids. V lost 2 bases, J lost 5 bases, and 8 bases stayed unmatched. CDR1 and CDR2 from the germline V gene are MNHNS and SASEGT. CDR3 in DNA: TGTGCCAGCAGTGAAATCTCCGGGACAGGATATCAGCCCCAGCATTTT. Protein sequence: CASSEISGTGYQPQHF.

The V and J genes are TRBV28 and TRBJ1-6, with 9 bases identical to TRBD1. Losses at the gene ends were 6 bases for V and 9 bases for J; bases not matched to a gene: 9. Germline CDR1 reads MDHEN; CDR2 reads SYDVKM. The CDR3 spans 15 residues. CDR3 in DNA: TGTGCCAGCAGCCCAGACAGGGGGGTGGTTTCACCCCTCCACTTT. It translates to CASSPDRGVVSPLHF.

The V and J genes are TRBV3-1 (or the pseudogene TRBV3-2) and TRBJ1-2, with 8 bases that match TRBD1. Per the germline V gene, CDR1 is LGHDT and CDR2 is YNNKEL (reference sequence). The CDR3 runs 13 residues. V lost 3 bases, J lost 8 bases, and 5 bases stayed unmatched. The chain's CDR3 is CASSQGQARGYTF. In DNA, the CDR3 is TGTGCCAGCAGCCAGGGACAGGCGCGCGGCTACACCTTC.

This chain joins TRBV19 and TRBJ1-6; D uncertain. Germline V lookup: CDR1 LNHDA, CDR2 SQIVND (reference sequence). Trimming pared 5 bases from V and 5 bases from J, leaving 10 bases between. This CDR3 has 14 residues. CDR3 region: CASSPRENNSPLHF. CDR3 bases: TGTGCCAGTAGTCCCCGGGAGAATAATTCACCCCTCCACTTT.

The V gene is TRBV6-2 or TRBV6-3, the J gene TRBJ2-7; D unclear. Trimming pared 2 bases from V and 5 bases from J, leaving 13 bases between. CDR1 is MNHEY, CDR2 SVGEGT, per germline. This CDR3 spans 14 amino acids. This CDR3 reads CASSYPTSGHEQYF. DNA of the CDR3: TGTGCCAGCAGTTACCCTACCTCAGGACACGAGCAGTACTTC.

As DNA, the CDR3 is TGTGCCAGCAGCCCGTATGGAACGACGGGGGCCAACGTCCTGACTTTC. Translated: CASSPYGTTGANVLTF. The genes are TRBV7-2 and TRBJ2-6; D gene unclear. CDR3 length equals 16 residues. CDR1 is SGHTA and CDR2 is FQGNSA in the germline V gene. The germline V and J ends were trimmed by 5 bases and 4 bases, with 15 bases remaining between them.

This clone was counted a few times. The V call is TRBV7-9, the J call TRBJ1-3; TRBD1 is a possible D gene (6 bases). The CDR3 sequence is 15 residues long. Per germline, CDR1 SEHNR and CDR2 FQNEAQ (reference sequence). With 5 bases removed from V and 0 bases from J, the gap between germline ends came to 11 bases. CDR3 protein: CASSTQGSSGNTIYF. CDR3 coding DNA: TGTGCCAGCAGCACCCAGGGGAGCTCTGGAAACACCATATATTTT.

This clone has more than one count but fewer than ten. The chain joins TRBV5-1 to TRBJ1-1, with D perhaps matching TRBD1 (6 bases). Germline loops: CDR1 SGHRS, CDR2 YFSETQ. Trimming stripped 0 bases from V and 1 base from J, with 13 bases between. CDR3 size: 16 residues. The CDR3 nucleotides are TGCGCCAGCAGCTTGGGGAAGGGGGTTTCGAACACTGAAGCTTTCTTT. Its translation: CASSLGKGVSNTEAFF.

The rearrangement links TRBV3-1 (or the pseudogene TRBV3-2) to TRBJ2-7, with 8 bases fitting TRBD2. Unmatched junction bases numbered 3, after V lost 5 bases and J lost 3 bases. Germline CDR1 LGHDT, CDR2 YNNKEL (reference sequence). The CDR3 is 13 amino acids. CDR3 DNA sequence: TGTGCCAGCAGCTCGGGACTAGGCTACGAGCAGTACTTC. Amino acids: CASSSGLGYEQYF.

This rearrangement joins TRBV5-4 to TRBJ1-2; weak D call: TRBD1 (5 bases). With 0 bases removed from V and 1 base from J, the gap between germline ends came to 7 bases. CDR1 and CDR2 from the germline V gene are SGHNT and YYREEE (reference sequence). The CDR3 has 14 amino acids. This chain's CDR3 is CASSLDRGNYGYTF. The CDR3 DNA is TGTGCCAGCAGCTTGGATAGGGGTAACTATGGCTACACCTTC.

This chain joins TRBV2 and TRBJ1-6; D possibly corresponds to TRBD1 (5 bases). The CDR3 runs 15 residues. Germline-derived CDR1 and CDR2 are SNHLY and FYNNEI. V shed 7 bases and J shed 3 bases, with 13 bases lying between them. The CDR3 DNA is TGTGCCAGCAAAAGCAGGGACGGCTATAATTCACCCCTCCACTTT. Translating it yields CASKSRDGYNSPLHF.

This chain links TRBV4-1 with TRBJ1-3; possibly TRBD1 for D (5 bases). V lost 1 base and J lost 0, with 13 bases in between. Germline-derived CDR1 and CDR2 are MGHRA and YSYEKL. This CDR3 has 17 amino acids. Written as DNA, the CDR3 is TGCGCCAGCAGCCAAGGGGACGGCTCCCACTCTGGAAACACCATATATTTT. It encodes CASSQGDGSHSGNTIYF.

This clone was detected only a few times. V gene TRBV10-3 combines with J gene TRBJ1-2; 8 positions agree with TRBD1. The CDR3 length is 17 residues. CDR1 and CDR2 from the germline V gene are ENHRY and SYGVKD. Trimming cost V 0 bases and J 4 bases; bases outside gene matches: 10. CDR3 coding DNA: TGTGCCATCAGTGAGTCGGGCAGGGGGCAGGTCGCCTATGGCTACACCTTC. Protein sequence: CAISESGRGQVAYGYTF.

The gene calls are TRBV28 and TRBJ2-2, with D possibly being TRBD1 or TRBD2 (6 bases each). V shed 6 bases and J shed 0 bases, with 14 bases lying between them. CDR3 length: 16 residues. The germline gives CDR1 MDHEN, CDR2 SYDVKM. The CDR3 region has the DNA TGTGCCAGCAGAAGGGGGGCGGGTGCGAACACCGGGGAGCTGTTTTTT. Protein: CASRRGAGANTGELFF. Variable domain in full (rest from reference TRBV28 and TRBJ2-2): DVKVTQSSRYLVKRTGEKVFLECVQDMDHENMFWYRQDPGLGLRLIYFSYDVKMKEKGDIPEGYSVSREKKERFSLILESASTNQTSMYLCASRRGAGANTGELFFGEGSRLTVL.

This chain connects TRBV6-2 or TRBV6-3 to TRBJ2-7, with D hard to call. The CDR3 runs 12 residues. Germline loops: CDR1 MNHEY, CDR2 SVGEGT. V was trimmed by 2 bases and J by 3 bases, leaving 5 bases between them. The CDR3 DNA is TGTGCCAGCAGTTACCAAGGCTACGAGCAGTACTTC. Amino acids: CASSYQGYEQYF.